Listed below are T cell receptor beta chains from one sample, sequenced in a study of cytomegalovirus exposure and HLA in healthy donors. Assay used: immunoSEQ multiplex PCR; TCRdb lists only in-frame clones, some missing. The record lists some 120,000 clones, of which the ten most abundant hold approximately 0.99%. The sample comprised PBMCs. The receptors derive from a man between 18 and 29 years old in good health and CMV-seronegative. Both conserved end residues are part of each CDR3. Fields, in order: V gene, D gene, J gene, CDR3 protein, CDR3 DNA. A D gene is named only where the DNA matches it firmly.

TRBV30,-,TRBJ1-1,CARVRSDEAFF,TGTGCCCGGGTCCGCAGCGACGAAGCTTTCTTT
TRBV11-2,-,TRBJ1-2,CASSSLGGSYGYTF,TGTGCCAGCAGCTCACTCGGCGGGTCCTATGGCTACACCTTC
TRBV5-4,-,TRBJ1-3,CASSFSVTRGSGNTIYF,TGTGCCAGCAGCTTTTCTGTAACCAGGGGCTCGGGAAACACCATATATTTT
TRBV11-2,-,TRBJ1-1,CASSQDWNTEAFF,TGTGCCAGCAGCCAAGACTGGAACACTGAAGCTTTCTTT
TRBV29-1,TRBD1,TRBJ2-3,CSVERYRGQVDTQYF,TGCAGCGTTGAGAGATACAGGGGGCAGGTAGATACGCAGTATTTT
TRBV30,TRBD2,TRBJ2-1,CAWSDGGRASYNEQFF,TGTGCCTGGAGTGATGGGGGGAGGGCCTCCTACAATGAGCAGTTCTTC
TRBV5-1,-,TRBJ2-1,CASHREGSYNEQFF,TGCGCCAGCCACAGGGAAGGCTCCTACAATGAGCAGTTCTTC
TRBV6-5,TRBD2,TRBJ2-7,CASSYSGGTYEQYF,TGTGCCAGCAGTTACTCGGGGGGGACCTACGAGCAGTACTTC
TRBV11-1,TRBD2,TRBJ2-7,CASSPRLAGVNEQYF,TGTGCCAGCAGCCCACGACTAGCGGGGGTCAACGAGCAGTACTTC
TRBV5-1,TRBD2,TRBJ2-1,CASSLVTSGYNEQFF,TGCGCCAGCAGCTTGGTAACTAGCGGTTACAATGAGCAGTTCTTC
TRBV30,TRBD1,TRBJ1-1,CAWDRGREGTEAFF,TGTGCCTGGGACAGGGGGCGAGAGGGCACTGAAGCTTTCTTT
TRBV12-5,-,TRBJ1-2,CASGPMGNNYGYTF,TGTGCTAGTGGTCCGATGGGCAATAACTATGGCTACACCTTC
TRBV29-1,TRBD2,TRBJ2-7,CSVSAGGTYEQYF,TGCAGCGTTTCAGCGGGAGGCACGTACGAGCAGTACTTC
TRBV5-5,TRBD1,TRBJ1-2,CASSLEFGLTGKHYGYTF,TGTGCCAGCAGCTTGGAGTTTGGGTTGACAGGGAAGCACTATGGCTACACCTTC
TRBV2,TRBD1,TRBJ1-6,CASSDDRGYNSPLHF,TGTGCCAGCAGTGACGACAGGGGGTATAATTCACCCCTCCACTTT
TRBV7-3,-,TRBJ1-1,CASSSQGNTEAFF,TGTGCCAGCAGCTCCCAGGGGAACACTGAAGCTTTCTTT
TRBV6-1,-,TRBJ2-2,CASSAGSANTGELFF,TGTGCCAGCTCAGCAGGGTCGGCGAACACCGGGGAGCTGTTTTTT
TRBV15,TRBD2,TRBJ2-5,CATTLGLADQETQYF,TGTGCCACGACCCTTGGACTAGCGGACCAAGAGACCCAGTACTTC
TRBV25-1,-,TRBJ2-1,CASSFMAGAVDEQFF,TGTGCCAGCAGTTTTATGGCAGGGGCGGTGGATGAGCAGTTCTTC
TRBV11-2,TRBD1,TRBJ2-7,CASSSGTGGFNEQYF,TGTGCCAGCAGCTCCGGGACAGGGGGCTTCAACGAGCAGTACTTC
TRBV11-1,-,TRBJ2-7,CASSQISYEQYF,TGTGCCAGCAGTCAAATCTCCTACGAGCAGTACTTC
TRBV11-2,-,TRBJ2-5,CASSLVLFGAQYF,TGTGCCAGCAGCTTAGTACTGTTCGGGGCCCAGTACTTC
TRBV27,-,TRBJ2-1,CASSRQLGGNGMDEQFF,TGTGCCAGCAGCCGCCAATTAGGAGGGAATGGTATGGATGAGCAGTTCTTC
TRBV6-5,TRBD1,TRBJ1-3,CASSYDRGTGNTIYF,TGTGCCAGCAGTTATGACAGGGGGACTGGAAACACCATATATTTT
TRBV25-1,TRBD1,TRBJ1-5,CASSDDTGGVGQPQHF,TGTGCCAGCAGTGACGATACAGGGGGCGTCGGTCAGCCCCAGCATTTT
TRBV7-9,-,TRBJ1-3,CASRATPGTTGNTIYF,TGTGCCAGCAGAGCTACTCCAGGGACTACTGGAAACACCATATATTTT